This is a list of T cell receptor beta chains from one sample in a study of shared clonotypes between healthy human individuals. Produced via immunoSEQ multiplex PCR; TCRdb's table is partial and in-frame only. The data hold 600,000 or so clones, with 95% to 98% observed a single time. The sequenced sample was naive CD8+ T cells sorted from blood. The receptors stem from a young man in good health. CDR3s include the opening cysteine and the closing phenylalanine or tryptophan. D genes are given only for firm matches.

v_call,d_call,j_call,cdr3_nt,cdr3_aa
TRBV29-1,NA,TRBJ2-7,TGCAGCGTTGAAGCCCTTGACTCTTACGAGCAGTACTTC,CSVEALDSYEQYF
TRBV1,NA,TRBJ2-1,TGCACCAGCAGCCAGCATACTAGCGGGAGGTACAATGAGCAGTTCTTC,CTSSQHTSGRYNEQFF
TRBV4-1,TRBD2,TRBJ2-5,TGCGCCAGCAGCCAAGATGAGGTCCAGGGACTACAAGAGACCCAGTACTTC,CASSQDEVQGLQETQYF
TRBV28,TRBD2,TRBJ2-7,TGTGCCAGCAGTTCACGGACTAGCGGTACCTACGAGCAGTACTTC,CASSSRTSGTYEQYF
TRBV5-1,TRBD2,TRBJ2-1,TGCGCCAGCAGCGTCGGGGACTACAGCGCAGATAAAGGAGAGCAGTTCTTC,CASSVGDYSADKGEQFF
TRBV5-4,NA,TRBJ1-1,TGTGCCAGCAGCTTGAGAGGGCTCGGGGACACTGAAGCTTTCTTT,CASSLRGLGDTEAFF
TRBV7-8,NA,TRBJ2-7,TGTGCCAGCGCCGGGTCTTACGAGCAGTACTTC,CASAGSYEQYF
TRBV7-8,NA,TRBJ1-1,TGTGCCAGCAGTCAGAGGTACGCTGAAGCTTTCTTT,CASSQRYAEAFF
TRBV11-2,NA,TRBJ2-7,TGTGCCAGCAGCCTCACCCTGCGGCAGGACGAGCAGTACTTC,CASSLTLRQDEQYF
TRBV30,NA,TRBJ1-3,TGTGCCTGGAGTGCCTCTGGAAACACCATATATTTT,CAWSASGNTIYF
TRBV5-4,TRBD2,TRBJ2-2,TGTGCCAGCAGCTGGGGGACTAGCGGGAGCGGCACCGGGGAGCTGTTTTTT,CASSWGTSGSGTGELFF
TRBV5-1,NA,TRBJ2-5,TGCGCCAGCACTCTAATGGGGGCTGTTGGAGAGACCCAGTACTTC,CASTLMGAVGETQYF
TRBV4-3,NA,TRBJ2-5,TGCGCCAGCAGCCAAGGGGCGAACGCGCGAGAGACCCAGTACTTC,CASSQGANARETQYF
TRBV29-1,NA,TRBJ1-2,TGCAGCGTTGCGGACCGAGTGGCTGGCTACACCTTC,CSVADRVAGYTF
TRBV15,TRBD1,TRBJ2-1,TGTGCCACCAGCACACCGGACAGGGGGAATGAGCAGTTCTTC,CATSTPDRGNEQFF
TRBV25-1,NA,TRBJ2-1,TGTGCCAGCAGTGAATTTGGGGATGAGCAGTTCTTC,CASSEFGDEQFF
TRBV27,NA,TRBJ1-5,TGTGCCAGCAGTTTAGACGGGGGCGACCTTATTCAGCCCCAGCATTTT,CASSLDGGDLIQPQHF